The 5 T cell receptor beta chains presented below share a single source sample, sequenced in a study of response to subunit inactivated influenza vaccine. TCRdb reprocessed the RT-PCR reads with MiXCR, giving one entry per CDR3 protein. The sample lists 860,000 or so distinct CDR3 sequences, 21% occurring once. Here the sequenced sample was PBMCs from blood, taken roughly 5 days after vaccination. All receptors come from a man aged 50-59 years who received an inactivated influenza vaccine.

This clonotype has only a few counts. The rearrangement links TRBV4-1 to TRBJ2-5; D might be TRBD1 (6 bases). CDR3 length: 14 amino acids. Germline loops: CDR1 MGHRA, CDR2 YSYEKL. Deletions cut 6 bases from V and 1 base from J, with 12 bases between. CDR3 in amino acids: CASRNTGFQETQYF. DNA of the CDR3: TGCGCCAGCAGGAACACAGGGTTCCAAGAGACCCAGTACTTC.

In its sample, this clonotype was seen a few times. This sequence joins TRBV7-8 and TRBJ2-7; D remains unclear. V was trimmed by 2 bases and J by 0 bases, leaving 8 bases between them. Per the germline V gene, CDR1 is SGHVS and CDR2 is FQNEAQ. The CDR3 is made up of 14 amino acids. This chain's CDR3 is CASSLRPFSYEQYF. In nucleotides, the CDR3 is TGTGCCAGCAGCTTAAGGCCATTCTCCTACGAGCAGTACTTC.

This clonotype has a handful of counts. This rearrangement joins TRBV7-7 to TRBJ2-2, with a tentative D call TRBD1 (5 bases). This CDR3 contains 13 residues. The ends were cut back, 4 bases at V and 6 bases at J, with 9 bases in the middle. CDR1 and CDR2 (germline): SSHAT, FNYEAQ (reference sequence). The CDR3 DNA sequence: TGTGCCAGCAGCTCAACAGGCTCCGGGGAGCTGTTTTTT. Translation gives CASSSTGSGELFF.

This clonotype was counted between two and nine times. The chain couples TRBV28 to TRBJ1-3; D not resolved. Per the germline V gene, CDR1 is MDHEN and CDR2 is SYDVKM. The CDR3 spans 11 residues. V was cut by 3 bases and J by 10 bases, with 7 bases left in between. The CDR3 nucleotides are TGTGCCAGCAGTTTGCGGGGTACCATATATTTT. Protein sequence: CASSLRGTIYF.

J is TRBJ2-6 and V is TRBV7-9, with TRBD1 matching over 12 bases. The germline gives CDR1 SEHNR, CDR2 FQNEAQ (reference sequence). V lost 7 bases, J lost 7 bases, and 11 bases stayed unmatched. The CDR3 is 17 amino acids. DNA for the CDR3: TGTGCCAGCACGTACCGGGACAGGGGGCCTTACGCCAACGTCCTGACTTTC. Translating gives CASTYRDRGPYANVLTF.